This T cell receptor beta chain originates from a study of cytomegalovirus exposure and HLA in healthy donors. For this clone: Its specificity is unknown. The sample has other DNA sequences that encode this CDR3 too.

The PCR employed 60 Vbeta primers together with 13 Jbeta primers. Clones were read by immunoSEQ multiplex PCR, and TCRdb kept only the in-frame ones, dropping some. The sample holds roughly 200,000 clones, 9.5% to 15% seen once. Study-level points and caveats: Across all donors, roughly uniform sequencing depth was an assumption of the presence/absence analyses.

The V and J ends lost 2 bases and 7 bases, in that order; junction bases with no gene match: 6. The V gene's germline CDR1 is MNHNY and CDR2 SVGAGI (reference sequence). The CDR3 consists of 14 residues. Source material: PBMCs. The J gene is TRBJ1-1, the V gene TRBV6-6; the match to TRBD1 covers 8 bases. The receptor was isolated from a man aged 45-65 years in good health and CMV-seropositive. This chain's CDR3 is CASSYLGQEVEAFF. CDR3 coding DNA: TGTGCCAGCAGTTACCTGGGACAGGAGGTTGAAGCTTTCTTT.